The present T cell receptor beta chain was sequenced within a study of response to subunit inactivated influenza vaccine. TCRdb itself ran the RT-PCR reads through MiXCR, one entry per CDR3 protein. The sample contains a few hundred thousand distinct CDR3 sequences, just over 20% of which appear only once. The CDR3 covers 15 residues. Per the germline V gene, CDR1 is SEHNR and CDR2 is FQNEAQ (reference sequence). V was cut by 0 bases and J by 4 bases, with 9 bases left in between. The TCR sequence derives from a man aged 45-69 years who received an inactivated influenza vaccine. The starting material was PBMCs from blood, obtained around 22 months after vaccination. This sequence joins TRBV7-9 and TRBJ1-4; D unresolved. CDR3 nucleotides: TGTGCCAGCAGCTTAGCGGGAAATCGTAATGAAAAACTGTTTTTT. It translates to CASSLAGNRNEKLFF.